The 20 T cell receptor beta chains listed next were all sequenced from one sample in a study of T cell responses to AZD1222 COVID-19 vaccine. The repertoire was sequenced with immunoSEQ multiplex PCR; TCRdb's copy has only in-frame clones and lacks some. The sample records about 130,000 clones, roughly 80% being singletons. The material sequenced was peripheral blood, taken on day 0 of AZD1222 vaccination. The origin of the receptors is an adult in good health.

The chain couples TRBV27 to TRBJ1-6; 10 nucleotides align to TRBD1. The CDR3 has 17 amino acids. Trimming at V came to 2 bases and at J to 9 bases, leaving 10 bases not matched to a gene. The germline gives CDR1 MNHEY, CDR2 SMNVEV (reference sequence). The CDR3 reads CASSLAKLGQGSSPLHF. CDR3 nucleotide sequence: TGTGCCAGCAGTTTAGCGAAATTGGGACAGGGGAGTTCACCCCTCCACTTT.

The V call is TRBV6-5, the J call TRBJ1-1; D uncertain. The germline V gene encodes CDR1 MNHEY and CDR2 SVGAGI. This CDR3 is 15 amino acids long. V was trimmed by 8 bases and J by 2 bases, leaving 18 bases between them. CDR3 sequence: CASYGLGRRNTEAFF. The CDR3 coding sequence is TGTGCCAGCTACGGACTGGGGAGGAGAAACACTGAAGCTTTCTTT.

The CDR3, as DNA: TGCGCCAGCAGCCCCCAGCAATCCTACAATGAGCAGTTCTTC. It translates to CASSPQQSYNEQFF. The V call is TRBV5-1, the J call TRBJ2-1, with unresolved D. Trimming removed 4 bases at V and 1 base at J, with 9 bases between. The CDR3 runs to 14 residues. The V gene's germline CDR1 is SGHRS and CDR2 YFSETQ.

This clone occurred once. This chain joins TRBV9 and TRBJ1-2; D is perhaps TRBD1 (5 bases). The CDR3 sequence is 13 residues long. Germline V gene lookup returns CDR1 SGDLS and CDR2 YYNGEE. V was cut by 4 bases and J by 6 bases, with 13 bases left in between. CDR3 protein: CASSSGRGDGYTF. The DNA for the CDR3 is TGTGCCAGCAGCTCCGGGAGAGGGGATGGCTACACCTTC. The full variable domain, in which reference TRBV9 and TRBJ1-2 provide the parts outside the CDR3, is DSGVTQTPKHLITATGQRVTLRCSPRSGDLSVYWYQQSLDQGLQFLIQYYNGEERAKGNILERFSAQQFPDLHSELNLSSLELGDSALYFCASSSGRGDGYTFGSGTRLTVV.

The rearrangement joins TRBV6-5 to TRBJ1-2; D not resolved. The CDR3 length is 13 residues. CDR1 and CDR2 from the germline V gene are MNHEY and SVGAGI. Trimming took off 7 bases at V and 6 bases at J, with 15 bases between the two ends. CDR3 sequence reads: CASTLSLLDGYTF. CDR3 nucleotides: TGTGCCAGCACCCTAAGTCTCCTGGATGGCTACACCTTC.

This clone has only one observation. The chain carries TRBV19 and TRBJ2-5, with D possibly called TRBD1 or TRBD2 (5 bases each). The CDR3 has 16 amino acids. Trimming removed 3 bases at V and 2 bases at J, with 16 bases between. The V gene's germline CDR1 is LNHDA and CDR2 SQIVND (reference sequence). CDR3: CASSIFPGAMQETQYF. CDR3 bases: TGTGCCAGTAGTATCTTCCCCGGGGCTATGCAAGAGACCCAGTACTTC.

V usage is TRBV10-2 and J usage is TRBJ1-3; tentative D call: TRBD1 (6 bases). The germline gives CDR1 WSHSY, CDR2 SAAADI. V shed 3 bases and J shed 2 bases, with 11 bases lying between them. The CDR3 is made up of 15 amino acids. CDR3 nucleotides: TGCGCCAGCAGTGACCAGGGGTTTGCTGGAAACACCATATATTTT. Its protein product is CASSDQGFAGNTIYF.

V gene TRBV15 combines with J gene TRBJ1-2; D possibly corresponds to TRBD1 (6 bases). Trimming removed 0 bases from V and 5 bases from J, with 10 bases in between. CDR3 length: 14 amino acids. Germline V gene data show CDR1 as LNHNV and CDR2 as YYDKDF (reference sequence). This CDR3 reads CATSRDRDNYGYTF. CDR3 nucleotide sequence: TGTGCCACCAGCAGAGATCGGGACAATTATGGCTACACCTTC.

The V call is TRBV28, the J call TRBJ1-5, with D perhaps matching TRBD1 (6 bases). Trimming took 6 bases from V and 1 from J, leaving 13 bases between them. CDR3 size: 15 residues. The germline V gene encodes CDR1 MDHEN and CDR2 SYDVKM. The CDR3 bases are TGTGCCAGCAGAGCGACAGGACCAAGCAATCAGCCCCAGCATTTT. This translates into CASRATGPSNQPQHF.

The J gene is TRBJ2-1, the V gene TRBV7-9, with no clear D. Germline CDR1 is SEHNR and CDR2 is FQNEAQ (reference sequence). Trimming cost V 4 bases and J 7 bases, with 5 bases left between them. The CDR3 length is 11 residues. CDR3 bases: TGTGCCAGCAGCTACTCTAATGAGCAGTTCTTC. This translates into CASSYSNEQFF.

The genes are TRBV11-2 and TRBJ1-2, with D possibly TRBD1 on 5 matching bases. V was trimmed by 3 bases and J by 5 bases, leaving 10 bases between them. CDR1 and CDR2 from the germline V gene are SGHAT and FQNNGV. This CDR3 spans 13 amino acids. CDR3: CASSLGQSYGYTF. The CDR3 nucleotides read TGTGCCAGCAGCTTGGGGCAGAGTTATGGCTACACCTTC.

Here the CDR3 DNA reads TGTGCCAGCAGTGAATCACACAGGGAGCCCCAGCATTTT. Translating gives CASSESHREPQHF. The V and J genes are TRBV2 and TRBJ1-5; D might be TRBD1 (6 bases). The germline CDR1 and CDR2 sequences are SNHLY and FYNNEI. Trimming stripped 2 bases from V and 8 bases from J, with 10 bases between. The CDR3 is made up of 13 amino acids. The whole variable domain, filled in from reference TRBV2 and TRBJ1-5, reads EPEVTQTPSHQVTQMGQEVILRCVPISNHLYFYWYRQILGQKVEFLVSFYNNEISEKSEIFDDQFSVERPDGSNFTLKIRSTKLEDSAMYFCASSESHREPQHFGDGTRLSIL.

The chain employs TRBV30 and TRBJ1-4, with 8 bases lining up with TRBD1. Germline CDR1 and CDR2: GTSNPN and SVGIG (reference sequence). V dropped 7 bases and J dropped 7; count of bases not matched to a gene: 5. The CDR3 loop spans 12 amino acids. The CDR3 nucleotides read TGTGCCTATCAGGGGGCTGGTGAAAAACTGTTTTTT. Its translation is CAYQGAGEKLFF.

The chain couples TRBV14 to TRBJ2-4; 14 bases fit TRBD2. The J segment lost 7 bases and the V segment lost 1 base, leaving 3 bases of the junction unmatched. The CDR3 contains 16 residues. The germline CDR1 and CDR2 sequences are SGHDN and FVKESK. CDR3 sequence: CASSQGTSGGRNIQYF. Here the CDR3 DNA reads TGTGCCAGCAGCCAAGGGACTAGCGGGGGGCGGAACATTCAGTACTTC.

The gene calls are TRBV19 and TRBJ1-1; D is undetermined. The germline V gene encodes CDR1 LNHDA and CDR2 SQIVND (reference sequence). Trimming shortened V by 7 bases and J by 7 bases, and 19 bases separated the two germline ends. The CDR3 runs to 14 residues. The CDR3 spells CASTIGGEPLEAFF. The CDR3 bases are TGTGCCAGTACCATCGGTGGGGAACCCCTTGAAGCTTTCTTT. The full variable domain, completed using reference TRBV19 and TRBJ1-1, is DGGITQSPKYLFRKEGQNVTLSCEQNLNHDAMYWYRQDPGQGLRLIYYSQIVNDFQKGDIAEGYSVSREKKESFPLTVTSAQKNPTAFYLCASTIGGEPLEAFFGQGTRLTVV.

This clone was observed a few times. V and J are TRBV29-1 and TRBJ1-4, with 7 bases fitting TRBD1. Germline CDR1 and CDR2: SQVTM and ANQGSEA. J was trimmed by 5 bases and V by 7 bases; bases with no gene match: 7. The CDR3 is 13 amino acids. The CDR3 DNA reads TGCAGCGCTATGGGACAGCAAAATGAAAAACTGTTTTTT. It encodes CSAMGQQNEKLFF. The full variable domain, with the rest looked up from reference TRBV29-1 and TRBJ1-4, is SAVISQKPSRDICQRGTSLTIQCQVDSQVTMMFWYRQQPGQSLTLIATANQGSEATYESGFVIDKFPISRPNLTFSTLTVSNMSPEDSSIYLCSAMGQQNEKLFFGSGTQLSVL.

The gene calls are TRBV18 and TRBJ1-2; 8 bases line up with TRBD1. V gave up 0 bases and J gave up 4 bases; unmatched junction bases: 7. Per germline, CDR1 KGHSH and CDR2 LQKENI. The CDR3 covers 16 residues. The CDR3 DNA reads TGTGCCAGCTCACCACCGAGACAGGGGCCAATCTATGGCTACACCTTC. Amino acids: CASSPPRQGPIYGYTF.

V is TRBV30 and J is TRBJ1-3, with D perhaps TRBD1 (5 bases). Trimming took off 0 bases at V and 0 bases at J, with 12 bases between the two ends. The CDR3 has 16 residues. Germline assignment: CDR1 GTSNPN and CDR2 SVGIG (reference sequence). The CDR3 DNA reads as TGTGCCTGGAGTGTGGGGACCAGGGCCTCTGGAAACACCATATATTTT. Residues: CAWSVGTRASGNTIYF.

The chain joins TRBV3-1 (or the pseudogene TRBV3-2) to TRBJ1-2; 7 nucleotides line up with TRBD1. CDR1 and CDR2 (germline): LGHDT, YNNKEL (reference sequence). V lost 4 bases and J lost 2; bases outside the gene matches: 7. The CDR3 runs 15 residues. The CDR3 DNA reads TGTGCCAGCAGCCTCAAGTTAGGGGGCAACTATGGCTACACCTTC. Its protein is CASSLKLGGNYGYTF.

The chain is built from TRBV4-2 and TRBJ2-1; D possibly corresponds to TRBD2 (6 bases). The CDR3 is 16 amino acids. Trimming cost V 4 bases and J 0 bases, with 13 bases left between them. The germline V gene encodes CDR1 LGHNA and CDR2 YNFKEQ. CDR3 in amino acids: CASSPSISGSYNEQFF. CDR3 coding DNA: TGTGCCAGCAGCCCATCGATTAGCGGCTCCTACAATGAGCAGTTCTTC.